A selection of T cell receptor beta chains follows, all from one sample in a study of blood T cell repertoires in COVID-19. Here immunoSEQ multiplex PCR was the method, and the copy in TCRdb shows in-frame clones only, minus some. The repertoire holds hundreds of thousands of clones, with about 85% as singletons. The sequencing sample was made of peripheral blood. Every receptor here comes from a man in his late teens or twenties with active or convalescent COVID-19. Each CDR3 is given with its conserved first and last residue. The order of the fields is D gene, V gene, clone size, CDR3 length, J gene, CDR3 DNA, CDR3 protein. A D gene is named only where the DNA matches it firmly. The listing skips clone size in some rows; elsewhere it reads once, few, many or a size class.

-	TRBV4-3	-	15	TRBJ2-5	TGCGCCAGCAGTCCCGACTTGACAGCCCAAGAGACCCAGTACTTC	CASSPDLTAQETQYF
TRBD2	TRBV5-1	-	16	TRBJ2-1	TGCGCCAGCAGCTTGGAAGCGGGAGGACCCTACAATGAGCAGTTCTTC	CASSLEAGGPYNEQFF
TRBD1	TRBV5-1	-	17	TRBJ1-6	TGCGCCAGCGGACAGGGTGGCTCGAGCTCCTATAATTCACCCCTCCACTTT	CASGQGGSSSYNSPLHF
-	TRBV15	-	15	TRBJ1-6	TGTGCCACCAGCAGAGAGCGTTCCTATAATTCACCCCTCCACTTT	CATSRERSYNSPLHF
-	TRBV5-1	-	14	TRBJ1-1	TGCGCCAGCAGCTTACAGGGAGTGAACACTGAAGCTTTCTTT	CASSLQGVNTEAFF
-	TRBV18	-	16	TRBJ1-1	TGTGCCAGCTCACCACTCAGGGGCGCGTCGGGCACTGAAGCTTTCTTT	CASSPLRGASGTEAFF
-	TRBV27	-	15	TRBJ2-1	TGTGCCAGCAGTTTGGGGGCAGGACTCTACAATGAGCAGTTCTTC	CASSLGAGLYNEQFF
-	TRBV6-4	-	14	TRBJ1-1	TGTGCCAGCAGTGACGGTGCGGGGGGGAGTGAAGCTTTCTTT	CASSDGAGGSEAFF
-	TRBV30	-	14	TRBJ1-2	TGTGCCTGGAGCCCCGGAGGGACGATCTATGGCTACACCTTC	CAWSPGGTIYGYTF
TRBD2	TRBV9	-	17	TRBJ2-2	TGTGCCAGCAGCGTCGGACTAGCGGGAGGGGTCACCGGGGAGCTGTTTTTT	CASSVGLAGGVTGELFF
TRBD1	TRBV6-5	-	14	TRBJ1-6	TGTGCCTGCAGGGGGCAGACCTATAATTCACCCCTCCACTTT	CACRGQTYNSPLHF
-	TRBV12-5	-	15	TRBJ1-1	TGTGCTAGTGGTTTGAGGGGGGGTGTGAACACTGAAGCTTTCTTT	CASGLRGGVNTEAFF
-	TRBV14	-	14	TRBJ1-4	TGTGCCAGCAGCCAACTCCAGTATAATGAAAAACTGTTTTTT	CASSQLQYNEKLFF
-	TRBV6-5	-	16	TRBJ2-3	TGTGCCAGCAGTTACTCGACAGGCACTAGCACAGATACGCAGTATTTT	CASSYSTGTSTDTQYF
-	TRBV7-3	few	15	TRBJ2-7	TGTGCCAGCAGCTTAAGGGGCGGAAACTCCTACGAGCAGTACTTC	CASSLRGGNSYEQYF
-	TRBV6-5	-	10	TRBJ1-3	TGTGCCAGCTCATTTGACACCATATATTTT	CASSFDTIYF
-	TRBV5-4	once	13	TRBJ2-1	TGTGCCAGCAGCCCGACACTCTACAATGAGCAGTTCTTC	CASSPTLYNEQFF
TRBD2	TRBV5-1	-	14	TRBJ2-5	TGCGCCAGCAGCTTTGGGGGGGGGCAAGAGACCCAGTACTTC	CASSFGGGQETQYF
-	TRBV7-9	-	14	TRBJ2-5	TGTGCCAGCAGCTTAGCAAGCGTTCGGGAGACCCAGTACTTC	CASSLASVRETQYF
-	TRBV7-3	-	14	TRBJ1-1	TGTGCCAGCAGCTTAGGTGTTCCGCGGGCTGAAGCTTTCTTT	CASSLGVPRAEAFF
TRBD1	TRBV7-6	-	18	TRBJ2-6	TGTGCCAGCAGCCCTCTGACAGGGGAGTTGGCCGGGGCCAACGTCCTGACTTTC	CASSPLTGELAGANVLTF
-	TRBV18	once	15	TRBJ1-2	TGTGCCAGCTCACCCCAAGGGTCGGAGGACTATGGCTACACCTTC	CASSPQGSEDYGYTF
-	TRBV3-1/TRBV3-2	-	15	TRBJ1-5	TGTGCCAGCAGCCAACAGGGATGGATTAATCAGCCCCAGCATTTT	CASSQQGWINQPQHF
-	TRBV16	-	16	TRBJ2-2	TGTGCCAGCAGCCAATTTGGGATAGGACAGACCGGGGAGCTGTTTTTT	CASSQFGIGQTGELFF
-	TRBV12-3/TRBV12-4	-	12	TRBJ2-7	TGTGCCAGCAGTTTAGCGCTGACAGAGCAGTACTTC	CASSLALTEQYF
-	TRBV11-1	-	16	TRBJ1-1	TGTGCCAGCAACCAACCGGGGGGGCAGCCCAACACTGAAGCTTTCTTT	CASNQPGGQPNTEAFF
-	TRBV13	-	17	TRBJ2-1	TGTGCCAGCAGCTTAAGTGTATCGCCTAGTCCTCACAATGAGCAGTTCTTC	CASSLSVSPSPHNEQFF
-	TRBV10-3	-	14	TRBJ1-1	TGTGCCATCAGCACACAGGGTAGGGAAACTGAAGCTTTCTTT	CAISTQGRETEAFF
-	TRBV10-3	-	15	TRBJ2-1	TGTGCCATCAGTGTTAGTGGACTCTCCTACAATGAGCAGTTCTTC	CAISVSGLSYNEQFF
-	TRBV28	-	12	TRBJ1-3	TGTGCCAGCAGCTCCGGGTGGTACACCATATATTTT	CASSSGWYTIYF
-	TRBV4-3	once	17	TRBJ1-4	TGCGCCAGCAGCCAAGATCTGGGAGGGCGAGGTGAAGAAAAACTGTTTTTT	CASSQDLGGRGEEKLFF
-	TRBV5-1	few	15	TRBJ2-2	TGCGCCAGCAGTTATACCCTAGCAAACACCGGGGAGCTGTTTTTT	CASSYTLANTGELFF
TRBD2	TRBV7-2	-	14	TRBJ2-5	TGTGCCAGCAGCGTGAAAGCGGGACGGGAGACCCAGTACTTC	CASSVKAGRETQYF
TRBD1	TRBV18	-	14	TRBJ2-7	TGTGCCAGCTCACCCCGGACAGGGTGGTTCGAGCAGTACTTC	CASSPRTGWFEQYF
TRBD1	TRBV19	-	15	TRBJ1-1	TGTGCCAGTAGTGGTACCGGGACAGCCTCCACTGAAGCTTTCTTT	CASSGTGTASTEAFF
-	TRBV24-1	-	13	TRBJ1-5	TGTGCCACCAGTGAGGCAGGCTCTCAGCCCCAGCATTTT	CATSEAGSQPQHF
-	TRBV19	-	15	TRBJ1-3	TGTGCCACCTCATCCTTGGCGAGCGCTGGAAACACCATATATTTT	CATSSLASAGNTIYF
TRBD1	TRBV11-2	-	14	TRBJ1-1	TGTGCCAGCAGCCTAGGGACAGGGAACACTGAAGCTTTCTTT	CASSLGTGNTEAFF
-	TRBV19	-	15	TRBJ1-5	TGTGCCAGTAGTATTACTGCGGCAGGGAATCAGCCCCAGCATTTT	CASSITAAGNQPQHF
-	TRBV24-1	-	13	TRBJ1-1	TGTGCCACCAGTGACAGACAGTACACTGAAGCTTTCTTT	CATSDRQYTEAFF
TRBD2	TRBV13	-	16	TRBJ2-3	TGTGCCAGCAGCACACTAGCGGGGACTTCCACAGATACGCAGTATTTT	CASSTLAGTSTDTQYF
TRBD2	TRBV11-2	-	13	TRBJ2-1	TGTGCCAGCAGCTCTGGACTAGCGGGGGAGCAGTTCTTC	CASSSGLAGEQFF
-	TRBV29-1	-	15	TRBJ2-2	TGCAGCGTTGAAGGTCTAGCGACGAACACCGGGGAGCTGTTTTTT	CSVEGLATNTGELFF
-	TRBV2	-	17	TRBJ1-2	TGTGCCAGCAGTCCCCAACGTTCGACAGAGTACTATGGTGGCTACACCTTC	CASSPQRSTEYYGGYTF
-	TRBV28	-	14	TRBJ1-2	TGTGCCAGCACTTGGGGCACCAAACCCCATGGCTACACCTTC	CASTWGTKPHGYTF
TRBD1	TRBV4-1	-	15	TRBJ1-4	TGCGCCAGCAGCCTAGGGACAGCAACTAATGAAAAACTGTTTTTT	CASSLGTATNEKLFF
-	TRBV6-5	-	15	TRBJ2-6	TGTGCCAGCATCGGACAGCTCTCTGGGGCCAACGTCCTGACTTTC	CASIGQLSGANVLTF
TRBD2	TRBV11-2	-	16	TRBJ2-7	TGTGCCAGCAGGGGACTAGCGGGGGATAAATCCTACGAGCAGTACTTC	CASRGLAGDKSYEQYF
-	TRBV6-2/TRBV6-3	-	16	TRBJ2-7	TGTGCCAGCAGTTCCTTAAGAGGAAGGTCCGCCTACGAGCAGTACTTC	CASSSLRGRSAYEQYF
-	TRBV6-1	many	14	TRBJ2-3	TGTGCCAGCAGTGAAGTGGACAGCCCAGATACGCAGTATTTT	CASSEVDSPDTQYF
-	TRBV4-3	-	14	TRBJ1-1	TGCGCCAGCAGCACAACATTATTGAACACTGAAGCTTTCTTT	CASSTTLLNTEAFF
TRBD1	TRBV7-9	-	14	TRBJ1-1	TGTGCCAGCAGCTTCGCGACAGGGAATTTTGGAGCTTTCTTT	CASSFATGNFGAFF
TRBD1	TRBV7-8	-	16	TRBJ1-4	TGTGCCAGCAGCTTAGGGACAGGAAACTTTAATGAAAAACTGTTTTTT	CASSLGTGNFNEKLFF